These 27 T cell receptor beta chains came from one sample sequenced in a study of OX40 agonist ivuxolimab in advanced cancers. The method was immunoSEQ multiplex PCR; TCRdb's version includes in-frame clones alone and lacks a portion of them. This table has 75,000 to 80,000 clones, over 80% appearing once. The sample was CD4+ or CD8+ T cells sorted from blood, taken in a trial of the OX40 agonist ivuxolimab. The receptors were sampled from an adult with an advanced solid tumor such as melanoma, head and neck, liver or kidney cancer.

This clone showed up just a few times. V is TRBV2 and J is TRBJ1-5; 8 positions match TRBD1. The germline CDR1 and CDR2 sequences are SNHLY and FYNNEI. J was trimmed by 5 bases and V by 7 bases; bases with no gene match: 10. This CDR3 is built from 15 residues. CDR3 sequence: CASTTNQGADQPQHF. The CDR3 bases are TGTGCCAGCACAACGAATCAGGGGGCCGATCAGCCCCAGCATTTT.

This clone was recorded only once. The genes are TRBV7-7 and TRBJ2-1, with 10 nucleotides matching TRBD1. Germline CDR1 SSHAT, CDR2 FNYEAQ (reference sequence). V gave up 4 bases and J gave up 6 bases; unmatched junction bases: 3. The CDR3 has 14 residues. The CDR3 here is CASSSGTGVNEQFF. Here the CDR3 DNA reads TGTGCCAGCAGCTCCGGGACAGGGGTCAATGAGCAGTTCTTC. Drawing the rest from reference TRBV7-7 and TRBJ2-1, the complete variable domain is GAGVSQSPRYKVTKRGQDVTLRCDPISSHATLYWYQQALGQGPEFLTYFNYEAQPDKSGLPSDRFSAERPEGSISTLTIQRTEQRDSAMYRCASSSGTGVNEQFFGPGTRLTVL.

Comment on this clone: The conserved phenylalanine or tryptophan is not found at the CDR3 terminus, so this likely reflects a read error. The chain combines TRBV7-2 with TRBJ1-1, with D unresolved. Trimming cost V 8 bases and J 5 bases, with 15 bases left between them. Per the germline V gene, CDR1 is SGHTA and CDR2 is FQGNSA. The CDR3 has 13 residues. CDR3 sequence: CASSLGRMTEAFL. For the CDR3, the DNA is TGTGCCAGCTCCCTCGGACGGATGACTGAAGCTTTCCTT.

In this sample, this clone turned up a few times. The genes are TRBV9 and TRBJ1-3; D uncertain. V lost 0 bases and J 0 bases, leaving 10 bases between the germline ends. The CDR3 totals 16 residues. CDR1 and CDR2 (germline): SGDLS, YYNGEE. The CDR3, as DNA: TGTGCCAGCAGCGTAGCCCTCATAAACTCTGGAAACACCATATATTTT. It codes for CASSVALINSGNTIYF.

This chain connects TRBV7-2 to TRBJ1-4; D remains ambiguous. The CDR3 length is 16 residues. Deletions cut 5 bases from V and 1 base from J, with 14 bases between. Germline lookup yields CDR1 SGHTA and CDR2 FQGNSA. CDR3 DNA sequence: TGTGCCAGCAGCCTCCGTACTTCAGGAACTAATGAAAAACTGTTTTTT. As protein: CASSLRTSGTNEKLFF. Complete variable domain (other parts from reference TRBV7-2 and TRBJ1-4): GAGVSQSPSNKVTEKGKDVELRCDPISGHTALYWYRQSLGQGLEFLIYFQGNSAPDKSGLPSDRFSAERTGGSVSTLTIQRTQQEDSAVYLCASSLRTSGTNEKLFFGSGTQLSVL.

The rearrangement uses TRBV2 and TRBJ2-1; no clear D gene. From germline, CDR1 is SNHLY and CDR2 FYNNEI. The germline V and J ends were trimmed by 7 bases and 4 bases, with 8 bases remaining between them. The CDR3 totals 12 residues. CDR3 residues: CASTTQYNEQFF. The CDR3 DNA sequence: TGTGCCAGCACCACCCAATACAATGAGCAGTTCTTC.

The chain employs TRBV5-4 and TRBJ2-3; D ambiguous. CDR1 is SGHNT, CDR2 YYREEE, per germline (reference sequence). CDR3 length: 12 residues. Trimming removed 0 bases at V and 7 bases at J, with 6 bases between. This CDR3 is CASSLGGYTQYF. The CDR3 coding sequence is TGTGCCAGCAGCTTGGGGGGATATACGCAGTATTTT.

V and J are TRBV6-5 and TRBJ1-4; D is perhaps TRBD1 (6 bases). The CDR3 loop spans 15 amino acids. Germline V gives CDR1 MNHEY, CDR2 SVGAGI. The V gene lost 7 bases and the J gene lost 7 bases, with 19 bases spanning the gap. CDR3 in amino acids: CASTAGAGAAEKLFF. CDR3 nucleotides: TGTGCCAGCACCGCGGGGGCAGGGGCCGCTGAAAAACTGTTTTTT.

This clone was detected once. The rearrangement joins TRBV9 to TRBJ1-4; TRBD1 is a possible D gene (5 bases). Trimming removed 2 bases from V and 1 base from J, with 15 bases in between. The V gene's germline CDR1 is SGDLS and CDR2 YYNGEE. This CDR3 spans 17 amino acids. CDR3 in DNA: TGTGCCAGCAGCGTCTTCGGGGGGATCGGAACTAATGAAAAACTGTTTTTT. Amino acids: CASSVFGGIGTNEKLFF.

This clone was found a few times. Different DNA sequences within this sample yield the same CDR3. The J gene is TRBJ2-2, the V gene TRBV18; either TRBD1 or TRBD2 may supply D (5 bases each). V shed 3 bases and J shed 2 bases, with 10 bases lying between them. The CDR3 sequence is 15 residues long. Per the germline V gene, CDR1 is KGHSH and CDR2 is LQKENI. The CDR3 DNA is TGTGCCAGCTCACCCATTGGGGGAAACACCGGGGAGCTGTTTTTT. Protein product: CASSPIGGNTGELFF.

The chain recombines TRBV19 with TRBJ1-2; 10 bases fit TRBD1. V lost 3 bases, J lost 8 bases, and 15 bases stayed unmatched. Germline CDR1 is LNHDA and CDR2 is SQIVND (reference sequence). CDR3 length: 17 amino acids. As DNA, the CDR3 is TGTGCCAGTAGTATCTGGGGGACAGGGGCCTCAGTTGTCGGCTACACCTTC. Amino acid sequence: CASSIWGTGASVVGYTF.

This chain joins TRBV5-8 and TRBJ2-5; maybe TRBD2 (7 bases). Per germline, CDR1 SGHTS and CDR2 YDEGEE. Trimming took off 4 bases at V and 5 bases at J, with 18 bases between the two ends. The CDR3 has 15 residues. The CDR3 nucleotides are TGTGCCAGCAGCCCAAGAGGGGGGGCCTGGGAGACCCAGTACTTC. Protein product: CASSPRGGAWETQYF.

This sequence joins TRBV5-6 and TRBJ2-3; weak D call: TRBD2 (6 bases). V was clipped by 1 base and J by 0 bases, with 15 bases between them. The CDR3 length is 17 residues. The V gene's germline CDR1 is SGHDT and CDR2 YYEEEE. CDR3 bases: TGTGCCAGCAGCTTGTTAGGAGCGGGCGATAGCACAGATACGCAGTATTTT. As protein: CASSLLGAGDSTDTQYF.

This clone was seen just once. This chain links TRBV7-2 with TRBJ1-1; a possible D gene is TRBD1 (5 bases). The CDR3 length is 14 residues. The ends were cut back, 5 bases at V and 4 bases at J, with 14 bases in the middle. Germline CDR1 and CDR2: SGHTA and FQGNSA. This CDR3 reads CASSLSAGTTEAFF. CDR3 nucleotides: TGTGCCAGCAGCCTTTCCGCAGGGACCACTGAAGCTTTCTTT.

This sequence joins TRBV5-1 and TRBJ2-7; no reliable D call. Germline values: CDR1 SGHRS, CDR2 YFSETQ. This CDR3 has 13 amino acids. V shed 3 bases and J shed 0 bases, with 7 bases lying between them. The CDR3 region is CASSSLLSYEQYF. CDR3 DNA sequence: TGCGCCAGCAGCTCCCTACTCTCCTACGAGCAGTACTTC.

V is TRBV10-3 and J is TRBJ1-2, with D possibly matching TRBD1 (5 bases). The germline V gene encodes CDR1 ENHRY and CDR2 SYGVKD. This CDR3 has 12 residues. With 10 bases removed from V and 6 bases from J, the gap between germline ends came to 15 bases. CDR3 residues: CATSRDPHGYTF. The CDR3, as DNA: TGTGCCACCTCGCGGGACCCCCATGGCTACACCTTC.

This chain connects TRBV18 to TRBJ2-1; D is possibly TRBD1 or TRBD2 (5 bases each). Germline assignment: CDR1 KGHSH and CDR2 LQKENI. Trimming took off 6 bases at V and 10 bases at J, with 13 bases between the two ends. This CDR3 has 12 amino acids. The CDR3 nucleotides read TGTGCCAGCTCCCCCCGGGACGAGGAGCAGTTCTTC. It specifies CASSPRDEEQFF.

The chain combines TRBV4-1 with TRBJ2-6; 14 nucleotides match TRBD2. V dropped 3 bases and J dropped 2; count of bases not matched to a gene: 6. CDR3 length equals 19 residues. Germline CDR1 and CDR2: MGHRA and YSYEKL. The CDR3, as DNA: TGCGCCAGCAGCCACCCGGGACTAGCGGGGGCCGCTGGGGCCAACGTCCTGACTTTC. Its protein product is CASSHPGLAGAAGANVLTF.

The chain combines TRBV10-3 with TRBJ1-1, with D perhaps matching TRBD1 (6 bases). CDR1 is ENHRY, CDR2 SYGVKD, per germline. The CDR3 spans 14 residues. V lost 0 bases and J 1 base, leaving 6 bases between the germline ends. The CDR3 region is CAISESGGNTEAFF. The CDR3, as DNA: TGTGCCATCAGTGAGTCAGGGGGGAACACTGAAGCTTTCTTT.

V is TRBV7-2 and J is TRBJ2-7; 7 bases match TRBD2. This CDR3 has 14 residues. V lost 4 bases and J lost 2; bases outside the gene matches: 5. Germline loops: CDR1 SGHTA, CDR2 FQGNSA. The DNA for the CDR3 is TGTGCCAGCAGCTATCAGCGGGGACCCTACGAGCAGTACTTC. Translation: CASSYQRGPYEQYF.

The V gene is TRBV4-1, the J gene TRBJ2-5; 9 bases match TRBD1. This CDR3 contains 15 residues. Per germline, CDR1 MGHRA and CDR2 YSYEKL. V was clipped by 4 bases and J by 1 base; unmatched bases: 4. The CDR3 sequence is CASSRTGGVQETQYF. The CDR3 DNA reads as TGCGCCAGCAGCCGCACAGGGGGCGTCCAAGAGACCCAGTACTTC.

About this clone itself: The junction departs from the called germline gene at one end, perhaps through a read error. The rearrangement joins TRBV7-7 to TRBJ2-7; D may be TRBD2 (6 bases). Germline V lookup: CDR1 SSHAT, CDR2 FNYEAQ (reference sequence). The CDR3 extends over 18 amino acids. CDR3 protein: CASSLAILGGGDGYEQYF. DNA of the CDR3: TGTGCTAGCAGCTTAGCGATACTAGGCGGAGGGGACGGCTACGAGCAGTACTTC.

V and J are TRBV7-2 and TRBJ2-5, with 8 bases fitting TRBD1. CDR3 length equals 14 residues. With 5 bases clipped from V and 5 bases from J, the junction kept 7 bases outside the gene matches. The germline gives CDR1 SGHTA, CDR2 FQGNSA. The CDR3 reads CASSLDRGWETQYF. DNA for the CDR3: TGTGCCAGCAGCCTAGACAGGGGATGGGAGACCCAGTACTTC.

The V call is TRBV5-1, the J call TRBJ2-7; 9 bases map to TRBD1. Per germline, CDR1 SGHRS and CDR2 YFSETQ. J gave up 3 bases and V 5 bases, and 12 bases lay outside the gene matches. The CDR3 is 16 residues long. CDR3 loop: CASSLLPGQGLYEQYF. In nucleotides, the CDR3 is TGCGCCAGCAGTCTCCTCCCGGGACAGGGACTCTACGAGCAGTACTTC.

The gene calls are TRBV10-2 and TRBJ1-2, with D unresolved. Germline V gene lookup returns CDR1 WSHSY and CDR2 SAAADI. The CDR3 sequence is 13 residues long. Trimming pared 7 bases from V and 0 bases from J, leaving 9 bases between. CDR3 loop: CASTMTTNYGYTF. CDR3 in DNA: TGCGCCAGCACGATGACAACTAACTATGGCTACACCTTC.

This clone was observed a single time. The V gene is TRBV27, the J gene TRBJ1-1, with a weak D call TRBD1 (5 bases). There are 13 residues in the CDR3. Trimming took 2 bases from V and 3 from J, leaving 7 bases between them. Germline V CDR1 and CDR2: MNHEY, SMNVEV (reference sequence). This CDR3 reads CASSLQGYTEAFF. Written as DNA, the CDR3 is TGTGCCAGCAGTTTACAGGGTTACACTGAAGCTTTCTTT.

CDR3 in amino acids: CATSRTGGRTDTQYF. The CDR3 coding sequence is TGTGCCACCAGCAGGACAGGGGGCCGGACAGATACGCAGTATTTT. V and J are TRBV15 and TRBJ2-3; 10 nucleotides line up with TRBD1. Germline trimming cut 3 bases from V and 3 bases from J; bases unmatched to any gene: 3. Germline assignment: CDR1 LNHNV and CDR2 YYDKDF (reference sequence). This CDR3 is 15 amino acids long. The variable domain in full, with the rest retrieved from reference TRBV15 and TRBJ2-3, is DAMVIQNPRYQVTQFGKPVTLSCSQTLNHNVMYWYQQKSSQAPKLLFHYYDKDFNNEADTPDNFQSRRPNTSFCFLDIRSPGLGDTAMYLCATSRTGGRTDTQYFGPGTRLTVL.